Each of the 5 T cell receptor beta chains below was sequenced from the same sample in a study of T-cell reconstitution after alpha-beta-depleted transplantation in children. Preparation of the TCRbeta library was carried out with unique molecular identifiers. From the PCR reads, TCRdb called clonotypes with MiXCR, one entry per CDR3 protein. Altogether more than 550,000 distinct CDR3 sequences are present, over 9.5% being singletons, with the ten largest covering roughly 4%. Source: PBMCs from the stem cell graft donor, taken from the stem cell graft. The source is a human donor who donated a stem cell graft to a child with acute myeloid leukemia.

This clonotype was recorded at least ten times. This CDR3 is CASSPGDARYEQYF. The CDR3 nucleotides read TGCGCCAGCAGCCCGGGAGACGCTCGCTACGAGCAGTACTTC. The chain combines TRBV5-1 with TRBJ2-7; tentative D call: TRBD2 (6 bases). CDR3 length: 14 residues. Germline V gene data show CDR1 as SGHRS and CDR2 as YFSETQ. V was cut by 4 bases and J by 3 bases, with 14 bases left in between.

With regard to this clonotype: Since a much larger clone is just one base distant, this may be a read error. The chain combines TRBV5-1 with TRBJ2-1; D tentatively fits TRBD1 or TRBD2 (5 bases each). The assigned J gene may be wrong: the sequence end matches TRBJ2-7 better. This CDR3 comprises 15 residues. Germline loops: CDR1 SGHRS, CDR2 YFSETQ. The CDR3 DNA reads TGCGCCAGCAGCTTGGTGACGGGGCCCCGCAATGAGCAGTACTTC. Amino acid sequence: CASSLVTGPRNEQYF.

This clonotype was seen at least ten times. The chain has TRBV5-5 and TRBJ2-1; perhaps TRBD1 as D (6 bases). Germline assignment: CDR1 SGHKS and CDR2 YYEKEE (reference sequence). Trimming removed 2 bases at V and 4 bases at J, with 7 bases between. The CDR3 is 13 amino acids. CDR3 sequence: CASSFGQYNEQFF. In DNA form, the CDR3 reads TGTGCCAGCAGCTTCGGACAGTACAATGAGCAGTTCTTC.

This clonotype occurred a few times. V is TRBV29-1 and J is TRBJ1-4; D unresolved. The germline V and J ends were trimmed by 6 bases and 0 bases, with 8 bases remaining between them. The CDR3 extends over 13 amino acids. CDR1 and CDR2 (germline): SQVTM, ANQGSEA. The CDR3 reads CSVAKATNEKLFF. The CDR3 coding sequence is TGCAGCGTGGCGAAAGCAACTAATGAAAAACTGTTTTTT.

The table lists this clonotype with many counts. The CDR3: CAISRGGADTQYF. In DNA form, the CDR3 reads TGTGCCATCAGCCGTGGGGGAGCAGATACGCAGTATTTT. The J gene is TRBJ2-3, the V gene TRBV10-3; D possibly uses TRBD1 or TRBD2 (5 bases each). The germline V gene encodes CDR1 ENHRY and CDR2 SYGVKD. Between the trimmed V and J ends, which lost 6 bases and 4 bases, there was a span of 11 bases. This CDR3 comprises 13 residues.